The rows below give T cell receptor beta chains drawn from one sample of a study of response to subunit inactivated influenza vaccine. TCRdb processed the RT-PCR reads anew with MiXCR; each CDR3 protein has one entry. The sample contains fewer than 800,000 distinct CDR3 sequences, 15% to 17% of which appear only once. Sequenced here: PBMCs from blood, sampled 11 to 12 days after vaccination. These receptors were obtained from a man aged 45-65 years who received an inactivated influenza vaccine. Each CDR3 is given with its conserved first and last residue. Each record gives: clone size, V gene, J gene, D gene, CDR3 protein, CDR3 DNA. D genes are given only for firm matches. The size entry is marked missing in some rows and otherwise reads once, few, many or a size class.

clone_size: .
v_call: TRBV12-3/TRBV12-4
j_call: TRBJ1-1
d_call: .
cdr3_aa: CASSRQTALNTEAFF
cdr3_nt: TGTGCCAGCAGTAGACAGACGGCCTTGAACACTGAAGCTTTCTTT

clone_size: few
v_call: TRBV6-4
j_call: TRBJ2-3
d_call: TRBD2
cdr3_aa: CASSPKKGLAGEGTDTQYF
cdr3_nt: TGTGCCAGCAGCCCCAAAAAGGGACTAGCGGGGGAGGGCACAGATACGCAGTATTTT

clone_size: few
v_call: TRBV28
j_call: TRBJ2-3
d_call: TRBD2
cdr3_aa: CASSGGGPTDTQYF
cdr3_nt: TGTGCCAGCAGTGGGGGGGGACCCACAGATACGCAGTATTTT

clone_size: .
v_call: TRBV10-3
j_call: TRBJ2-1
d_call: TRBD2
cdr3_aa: CAISESMGLADNEQFF
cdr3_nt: TGTGCCATCAGTGAGTCGATGGGACTAGCGGACAATGAGCAGTTCTTC

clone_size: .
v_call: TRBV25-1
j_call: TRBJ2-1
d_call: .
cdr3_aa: CASSESALGYNEQFF
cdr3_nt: TGTGCCAGCAGTGAATCCGCCCTAGGCTACAATGAGCAGTTCTTC

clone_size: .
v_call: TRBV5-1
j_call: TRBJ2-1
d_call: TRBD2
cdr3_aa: CASSLDILAGGSYNEQFF
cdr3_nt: TGCGCCAGCAGCTTGGACATACTAGCGGGAGGTTCTTACAATGAGCAGTTCTTC

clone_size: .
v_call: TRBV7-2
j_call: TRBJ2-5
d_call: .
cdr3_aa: CASSQASASQETQYF
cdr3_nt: TGTGCCAGCAGCCAGGCTAGCGCCTCCCAAGAGACCCAGTACTTC

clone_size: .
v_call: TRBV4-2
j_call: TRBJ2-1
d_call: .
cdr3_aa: CASSLLGLGYNEQFF
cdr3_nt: TGTGCCAGCAGCCTCTTGGGACTGGGATACAATGAGCAGTTCTTC

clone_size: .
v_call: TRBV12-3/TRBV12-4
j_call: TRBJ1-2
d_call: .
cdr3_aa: CASSLQGLDGYTF
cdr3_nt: TGTGCCAGCAGTTTACAGGGGTTGGATGGCTACACCTTC

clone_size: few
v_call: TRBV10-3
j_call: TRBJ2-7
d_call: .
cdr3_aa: CAISEVGQNHSYEQYF
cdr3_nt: TGTGCCATCAGTGAGGTTGGTCAGAACCACTCCTACGAGCAGTACTTC

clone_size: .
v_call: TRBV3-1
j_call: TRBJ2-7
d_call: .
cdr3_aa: CASSQASSGYEQYF
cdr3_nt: TGTGCCAGCAGCCAAGCCAGCTCGGGTTACGAGCAGTACTTC

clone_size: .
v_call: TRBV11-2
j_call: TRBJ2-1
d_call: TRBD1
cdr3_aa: CASSLALQGAWNEQFF
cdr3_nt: TGTGCCAGCAGCTTAGCCTTGCAGGGGGCTTGGAATGAGCAGTTCTTC

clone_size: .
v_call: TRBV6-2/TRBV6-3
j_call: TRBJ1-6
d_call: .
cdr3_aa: CASNFRDGSNNSPLHF
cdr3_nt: TGTGCCAGCAATTTCCGGGACGGATCAAATAATTCACCCCTCCACTTT

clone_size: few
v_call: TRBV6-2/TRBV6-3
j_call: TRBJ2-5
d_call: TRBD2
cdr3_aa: CASSQLADQETQYF
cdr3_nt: TGTGCCAGCAGTCAACTAGCGGACCAAGAGACCCAGTACTTC

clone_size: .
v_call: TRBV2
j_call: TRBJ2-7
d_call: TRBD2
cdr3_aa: CASSETSGGIKSSYEQYF
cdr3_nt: TGTGCCAGCAGTGAGACTAGCGGGGGGATCAAGAGCTCCTACGAGCAGTACTTC

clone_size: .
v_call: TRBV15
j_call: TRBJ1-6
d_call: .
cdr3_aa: CATSGKEQEKSSPLHF
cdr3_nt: TGTGCCACCAGCGGAAAAGAACAGGAAAAGTCTTCACCCCTCCACTTT

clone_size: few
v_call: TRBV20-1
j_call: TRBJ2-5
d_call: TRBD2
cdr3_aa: CSAAQAGWEETQYF
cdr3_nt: TGCAGTGCCGCCCAAGCGGGGTGGGAGGAGACCCAGTACTTC

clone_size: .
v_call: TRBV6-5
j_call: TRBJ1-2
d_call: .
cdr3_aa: CASNDSNYTF
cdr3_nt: TGTGCCAGCAACGACAGTAACTACACCTTC

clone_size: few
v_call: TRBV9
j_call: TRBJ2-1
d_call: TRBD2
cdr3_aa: CASRDHSGGALYNEQFF
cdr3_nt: TGTGCCAGCAGGGACCATAGCGGGGGGGCCCTGTACAATGAGCAGTTCTTC

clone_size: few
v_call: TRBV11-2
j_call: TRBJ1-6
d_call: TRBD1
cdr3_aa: CASSQKTGARIPLHF
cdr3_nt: TGTGCCAGCAGCCAAAAAACAGGGGCGAGAATACCCCTCCACTTT

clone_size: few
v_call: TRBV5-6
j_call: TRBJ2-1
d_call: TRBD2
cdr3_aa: CASSPGTGGLLFF
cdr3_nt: TGTGCCAGCAGCCCCGGTACGGGGGGTTTGTTGTTCTTC

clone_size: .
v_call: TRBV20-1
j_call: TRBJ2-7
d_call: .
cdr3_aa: CSARVPGLIYEQYF
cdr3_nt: TGCAGTGCTAGAGTCCCGGGACTGATATACGAGCAGTACTTC

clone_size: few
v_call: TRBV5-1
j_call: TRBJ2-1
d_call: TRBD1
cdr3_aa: CASSYRTGVYNEQFF
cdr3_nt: TGCGCCAGCAGCTACCGGACAGGGGTGTACAATGAGCAGTTCTTC

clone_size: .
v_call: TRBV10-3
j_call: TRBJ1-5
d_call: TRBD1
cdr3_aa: CAPSAPGTGACYSNQPQHF
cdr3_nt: TGTGCCCCATCAGCCCCCGGGACAGGGGCCTGTTATAGCAATCAGCCCCAGCATTTT

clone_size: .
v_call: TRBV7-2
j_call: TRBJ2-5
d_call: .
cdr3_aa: CASSSPGKTQYF
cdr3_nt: TGTGCCAGCAGCTCACCCGGAAAGACCCAGTACTTC

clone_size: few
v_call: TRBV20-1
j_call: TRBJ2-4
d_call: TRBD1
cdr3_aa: CSAHGQGLNIQYF
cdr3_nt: TGCAGTGCTCACGGACAGGGGTTAAACATTCAGTACTTC

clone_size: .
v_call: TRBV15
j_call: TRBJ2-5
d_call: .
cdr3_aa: CATSRERPSGPETQYF
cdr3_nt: TGTGCCACCAGCAGAGAGCGACCATCGGGGCCTGAGACCCAGTACTTC

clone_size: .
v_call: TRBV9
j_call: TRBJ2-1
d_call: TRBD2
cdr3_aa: CASSVASGSATYNEQFF
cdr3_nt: TGTGCCAGCAGCGTAGCTAGCGGGTCGGCAACCTACAATGAGCAGTTCTTC

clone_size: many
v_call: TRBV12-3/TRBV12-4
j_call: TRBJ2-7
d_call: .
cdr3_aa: CASSSGTGNYEQYF
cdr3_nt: TGTGCCAGCAGTTCAGGGACCGGGAATTACGAGCAGTACTTC

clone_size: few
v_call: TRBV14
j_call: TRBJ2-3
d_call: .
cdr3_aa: CASSQDYPDRGTQYF
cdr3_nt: TGTGCCAGCAGCCAAGATTACCCGGACCGAGGGACGCAGTATTTT

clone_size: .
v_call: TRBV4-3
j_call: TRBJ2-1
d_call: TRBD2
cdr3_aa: CASSKRTSGDLPNEQFF
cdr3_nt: TGCGCCAGCAGCAAGAGGACTAGCGGGGACCTCCCCAATGAGCAGTTCTTC

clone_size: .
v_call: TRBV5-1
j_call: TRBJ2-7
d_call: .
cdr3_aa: CASSGEYEQYF
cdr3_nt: TGCGCCAGCAGCGGTGAATACGAGCAGTACTTC

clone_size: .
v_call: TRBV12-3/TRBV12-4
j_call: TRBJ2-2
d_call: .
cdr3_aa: CASSFRQITGELFF
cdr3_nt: TGTGCCAGCAGTTTTAGGCAGATAACCGGGGAGCTGTTTTTT